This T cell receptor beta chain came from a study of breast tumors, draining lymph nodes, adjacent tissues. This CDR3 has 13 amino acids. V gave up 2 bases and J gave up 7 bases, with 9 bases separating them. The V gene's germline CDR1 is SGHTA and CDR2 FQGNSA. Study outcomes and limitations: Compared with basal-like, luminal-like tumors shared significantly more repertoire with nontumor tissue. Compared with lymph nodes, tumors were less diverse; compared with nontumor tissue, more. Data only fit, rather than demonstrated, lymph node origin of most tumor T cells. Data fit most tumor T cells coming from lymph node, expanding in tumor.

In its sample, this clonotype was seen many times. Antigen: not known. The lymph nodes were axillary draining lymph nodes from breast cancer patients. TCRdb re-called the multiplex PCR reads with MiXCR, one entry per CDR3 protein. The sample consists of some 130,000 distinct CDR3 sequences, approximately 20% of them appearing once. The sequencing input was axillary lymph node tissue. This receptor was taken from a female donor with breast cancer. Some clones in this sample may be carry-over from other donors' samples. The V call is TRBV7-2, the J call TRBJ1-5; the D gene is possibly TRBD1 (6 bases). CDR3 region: CASSLNRDQPQHF. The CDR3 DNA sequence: TGTGCCAGCAGCTTAAACAGGGACCAGCCCCAGCATTTT.